A single sample is the source of the 10 T cell receptor beta chains below, sequenced in a study of blood T cell repertoires in COVID-19. Produced via immunoSEQ multiplex PCR; TCRdb's table is partial and in-frame only. The sample has 70,000 or so clones, 85% to 90% seen once; the top ten hold 6.5% to 7.5%. Sample: peripheral blood. The source is a woman older than 75 with active COVID-19.

This clone was observed a single time. This chain uses TRBV2 with TRBJ2-2; TRBD2 matches 12 bases. Per the germline V gene, CDR1 is SNHLY and CDR2 is FYNNEI. This CDR3 comprises 14 residues. Losses at the gene ends were 8 bases for V and 6 bases for J; bases not matched to a gene: 4. This CDR3 reads CASGLAGYPGELFF. In DNA, the CDR3 is TGTGCCAGCGGACTAGCGGGATACCCCGGGGAGCTGTTTTTT.

The genes are TRBV5-1 and TRBJ2-5, with D tentatively TRBD2 (6 bases). Trimming cost V 4 bases and J 3 bases, with 19 bases left between them. The CDR3 runs 16 residues. Germline-derived CDR1 and CDR2 are SGHRS and YFSETQ. The CDR3 is CASSDRLDRSKETQYF. Written as DNA, the CDR3 is TGCGCCAGCAGCGACCGACTAGACCGCTCCAAAGAGACCCAGTACTTC.

V usage is TRBV10-3 and J usage is TRBJ2-3; a possible D gene is TRBD1 (6 bases). This CDR3 region has 14 residues. Germline loops: CDR1 ENHRY, CDR2 SYGVKD. V lost 11 bases, J lost 4 bases, and 19 bases lay in between. CDR3: CAHGWTDLPDTQYF. Here the CDR3 DNA reads TGTGCCCACGGCTGGACAGACCTCCCAGATACGCAGTATTTT.

J is TRBJ2-7 and V is TRBV3-1 (or the pseudogene TRBV3-2), with 10 nucleotides matching TRBD1. CDR1 is LGHDT and CDR2 is YNNKEL in the germline V gene (reference sequence). This CDR3 is 14 amino acids long. Losses at the gene ends were 3 bases for V and 5 bases for J; bases not matched to a gene: 4. CDR3 protein: CASSHRDRGNEQYF. CDR3 nucleotide sequence: TGTGCCAGCAGCCACCGGGACAGGGGAAACGAGCAGTACTTC.

This clone was seen a handful of times. The V and J genes are TRBV28 and TRBJ1-6, with D possibly TRBD1 on 5 matching bases. CDR3 length: 12 residues. The V and J ends lost 5 bases and 16 bases respectively, with 15 bases between them. Germline V gene lookup returns CDR1 MDHEN and CDR2 SYDVKM. The CDR3 DNA sequence: TGTGCCAGCAGTCTCCGGGGACTTCTTCTCCACTTT. It specifies CASSLRGLLLHF.

DNA for the CDR3: TGTGCCAGCAGTTTTACCGGGACTAGTCTGCACGAGCAGTACTTC. Its protein product is CASSFTGTSLHEQYF. The rearrangement joins TRBV6-2 or TRBV6-3 to TRBJ2-7, with TRBD2 identical over 8 bases. Germline loops: CDR1 MNHEY, CDR2 SVGEGT. The CDR3 has 15 residues. Trimming at V came to 4 bases and at J to 5 bases, leaving 10 bases not matched to a gene.

The chain joins TRBV28 to TRBJ1-4; D not resolved. The CDR3 runs to 17 residues. Trimming shortened V by 6 bases and J by 4 bases, and 21 bases separated the two germline ends. Per germline, CDR1 MDHEN and CDR2 SYDVKM. The CDR3, as DNA: TGTGCCAGCAGCACTATCCATAGAAGCGGAGATAATGAAAAACTGTTTTTT. Encoded protein: CASSTIHRSGDNEKLFF.

V usage is TRBV15 and J usage is TRBJ2-7; D is possibly TRBD2 (5 bases). Per the germline V gene, CDR1 is LNHNV and CDR2 is YYDKDF (reference sequence). The V and J ends lost 3 bases and 3 bases respectively, with 12 bases between them. This CDR3 is built from 14 residues. The CDR3: CATSRHRDSYEQYF. The DNA of the CDR3 is TGTGCCACCAGCAGGCATCGGGATAGCTACGAGCAGTACTTC.

V and J are TRBV6-2 or TRBV6-3 and TRBJ1-1, with D unclear. CDR3 length: 12 residues. V was clipped by 6 bases and J by 0 bases, with 5 bases between them. Germline loops: CDR1 MNHEY, CDR2 SVGEGT. CDR3 region: CASSLMNTEAFF. The CDR3 nucleotides read TGTGCCAGCAGCCTAATGAACACTGAAGCTTTCTTT.

This clone was seen just once. The chain employs TRBV19 and TRBJ2-3; tentatively, D is TRBD2 (6 bases). The CDR3 loop spans 12 amino acids. Trimming left V 8 bases short and J 2 bases short, with 8 bases between. From germline, CDR1 is LNHDA and CDR2 SQIVND (reference sequence). CDR3 DNA sequence: TGTGCCAGTGGGGGGACCACAGATACGCAGTATTTT. This encodes CASGGTTDTQYF.